Presented here are 20 T cell receptor beta chains from one specimen sequenced in a study of early T cells in non-severe SARS-CoV-2 infection. TCRdb processed the 5' RACE reads anew with MiXCR; each CDR3 protein has one entry. Of roughly 70,000 distinct CDR3 sequences in the sample, 20% were seen once. The sample in question was whole blood, obtained at baseline. These TCRs come from an adult who was a healthcare worker with PCR-confirmed SARS-CoV-2 infection or an uninfected control (not recorded which).

This clonotype was seen only a few times. The V gene is TRBV4-2, the J gene TRBJ2-3; 8 nucleotides match TRBD1. Germline V lookup: CDR1 LGHNA, CDR2 YNFKEQ. The CDR3 runs 14 residues. Losses at the gene ends were 3 bases for V and 3 bases for J; bases not matched to a gene: 2. Here the CDR3 DNA reads TGTGCCAGCAGCCAGCGACAGGGGACAGATACGCAGTATTTT. Protein sequence: CASSQRQGTDTQYF.

In this sample, this clonotype turned up many times. The chain employs TRBV9 and TRBJ2-1, with 10 bases aligning to TRBD2. Trimming cost V 0 bases and J 8 bases; bases outside gene matches: 8. This CDR3 is 16 amino acids long. Germline V gene sequence: CDR1 SGDLS, CDR2 YYNGEE. CDR3 residues: CASSVVIAGGWDEQFF. The CDR3 DNA follows: TGTGCCAGCAGCGTAGTAATAGCGGGGGGATGGGATGAGCAGTTCTTC.

This chain uses TRBV25-1 with TRBJ1-4; D possibly corresponds to TRBD1 (5 bases). Trimming removed 6 bases from V and 0 bases from J, with 14 bases in between. CDR3 length equals 16 residues. The germline CDR1 and CDR2 sequences are MGHDK and SYGVNS. The CDR3 sequence is CASRGKIGATNEKLFF. CDR3 DNA: TGTGCCAGCAGGGGGAAGATAGGGGCAACTAATGAAAAACTGTTTTTT.

This clonotype appeared a few times. This chain connects TRBV12-5 to TRBJ2-2; D call uncertain. The CDR3 loop spans 13 amino acids. Trimming cost V 3 bases and J 5 bases, with 7 bases left between them. Per the germline V gene, CDR1 is LGHNT and CDR2 is FRNRAP. In DNA form, the CDR3 reads TGTGCTAGTGGTTTTTGGCAGACCGGGGAGCTGTTTTTT. Amino acid sequence: CASGFWQTGELFF.

For the CDR3, the DNA is TGTGCCAGCAGTGAGGAGGGTGGACGAGGAGATACGCAGTATTTT. Translating gives CASSEEGGRGDTQYF. The chain carries TRBV2 and TRBJ2-3, with D perhaps matching TRBD2 (6 bases). Trimming took 3 bases from V and 5 from J, leaving 15 bases between them. Germline lookup yields CDR1 SNHLY and CDR2 FYNNEI. The CDR3 contains 15 residues.

This chain joins TRBV5-1 and TRBJ1-2, with TRBD1 identical over 8 bases. The germline gives CDR1 SGHRS, CDR2 YFSETQ. Germline trimming cut 2 bases from V and 3 bases from J; bases unmatched to any gene: 6. The CDR3 is 15 residues long. CDR3 bases: TGCGCCAGCAGCTTTCCAGGGGGCGCCGACTATGGCTACACCTTC. Its protein is CASSFPGGADYGYTF.

The chain employs TRBV3-1 and TRBJ2-1; the D is unclear. Looked up from germline, CDR1 is LGHDT and CDR2 is YNNKEL (reference sequence). The V gene lost 0 bases and the J gene lost 5 bases, with 8 bases spanning the gap. The CDR3 runs to 14 residues. The CDR3 DNA reads as TGTGCCAGCAGCCAAGAGTGGGAAGACAATGAGCAGTTCTTC. Its protein product is CASSQEWEDNEQFF.

The chain employs TRBV11-2 and TRBJ2-5; D uncertain. The V gene lost 5 bases and the J gene lost 1 base, with 14 bases spanning the gap. Germline CDR1 reads SGHAT; CDR2 reads FQNNGV. The CDR3 runs 15 residues. In nucleotides, the CDR3 is TGTGCCAGCAGCCCCTTAGTGGCGCGCCAAGAGACCCAGTACTTC. It codes for CASSPLVARQETQYF. The full variable domain, rest sourced from reference TRBV11-2 and TRBJ2-5, is EAGVAQSPRYKIIEKRQSVAFWCNPISGHATLYWYQQILGQGPKLLIQFQNNGVVDDSQLPKDRFSAERLKGVDSTLKIQPAKLEDSAVYLCASSPLVARQETQYFGPGTRLLVL.

The table lists this clonotype with a few counts. This chain uses TRBV2 with TRBJ2-2; 10 nucleotides align to TRBD2. The CDR3 consists of 16 residues. The germline gives CDR1 SNHLY, CDR2 FYNNEI. J gave up 2 bases and V 6 bases, and 6 bases lay outside the gene matches. This CDR3 reads CASRPSGGLNTGELFF. Here the CDR3 DNA reads TGTGCCAGCAGACCTAGCGGGGGTCTAAACACCGGGGAGCTGTTTTTT.

This clonotype showed up just a few times. The rearrangement joins TRBV2 to TRBJ2-2; D unclear. There are 11 residues in the CDR3. Germline assignment: CDR1 SNHLY and CDR2 FYNNEI. The V gene lost 6 bases and the J gene lost 4 bases, with 3 bases spanning the gap. CDR3 nucleotide sequence: TGTGCCAGCAGAACCACCGGGGAGCTGTTTTTT. Encoded protein: CASRTTGELFF. The variable domain in full, completed from reference TRBV2 and TRBJ2-2, reads EPEVTQTPSHQVTQMGQEVILRCVPISNHLYFYWYRQILGQKVEFLVSFYNNEISEKSEIFDDQFSVERPDGSNFTLKIRSTKLEDSAMYFCASRTTGELFFGEGSRLTVL.

Only a few counts were recorded for this clonotype. V gene TRBV5-1 combines with J gene TRBJ2-3; a possible D gene is TRBD2 (5 bases). V was shortened by 3 bases and J by 4 bases, with 9 bases between the two germline ends. This CDR3 has 13 residues. Looked up from germline, CDR1 is SGHRS and CDR2 is YFSETQ. The chain's CDR3 is CASSWERPDTQYF. CDR3 DNA sequence: TGCGCCAGCAGCTGGGAGCGTCCAGATACGCAGTATTTT.

This clonotype was detected only a few times. The chain uses TRBV2 and TRBJ1-5; D is perhaps TRBD1 (5 bases). V was trimmed by 3 bases and J by 1 base, leaving 10 bases between them. The CDR3 spans 15 residues. Germline V CDR1 and CDR2: SNHLY, FYNNEI. The CDR3 coding sequence is TGTGCCAGCAGTGATCCCCAGGGAAGCAATCAGCCCCAGCATTTT. It translates to CASSDPQGSNQPQHF.

The genes are TRBV14 and TRBJ2-3, with D perhaps TRBD2 (6 bases). The CDR3 has 17 residues. V dropped 2 bases and J dropped 0 bases, with 15 bases sitting between them. Germline V gene sequence: CDR1 SGHDN, CDR2 FVKESK. CDR3: CASSQMGGAFSTDTQYF. In DNA, the CDR3 is TGTGCCAGCAGCCAAATGGGGGGAGCTTTCAGCACAGATACGCAGTATTTT.

With respect to this clonotype: At one end the junction does not follow the germline gene, possibly because of a read error. The V and J genes are TRBV18 and TRBJ2-5, with 8 nucleotides matching TRBD2. CDR3 size: 16 residues. The V gene's germline CDR1 is KGHSH and CDR2 LQKENI. CDR3 sequence: CASSPPPLADQETQYF. CDR3 sequence (DNA): TGTGCCAGCTCTCCACCCCCACTAGCGGACCAAGAGACCCAGTACTTC.

This clonotype was counted between two and nine times. The chain is built from TRBV30 and TRBJ1-1; the D gene is possibly TRBD1 (5 bases). The CDR3 is 13 amino acids. Deletions cut 0 bases from V and 7 bases from J, with 12 bases between. Germline V gene data show CDR1 as GTSNPN and CDR2 as SVGIG (reference sequence). The CDR3 is CAWSVVLGGEAFF. Here the CDR3 DNA reads TGTGCCTGGAGTGTAGTCCTGGGGGGTGAAGCTTTCTTT. Using reference TRBV30 and TRBJ1-1 for the parts outside the CDR3, the full variable domain is SQTIHQWPATLVQPVGSPLSLECTVEGTSNPNLYWYRQAAGRGLQLLFYSVGIGQISSEVPQNLSASRPQDRQFILSSKKLLLSDSGFYLCAWSVVLGGEAFFGQGTRLTVV.

The gene calls are TRBV7-6 and TRBJ2-2; tentatively, D is TRBD1 (6 bases). Germline values: CDR1 SGHVS, CDR2 FNYEAQ. V gave up 5 bases and J gave up 0 bases, with 7 bases separating them. This CDR3 is 14 amino acids long. The CDR3 region has the DNA TGTGCCAGCAGCCAGGGGACGAACACCGGGGAGCTGTTTTTT. Protein product: CASSQGTNTGELFF.

Ten or more counts support this clonotype. The chain employs TRBV12-3 or TRBV12-4 and TRBJ2-3; 9 nucleotides align to TRBD2. This CDR3 spans 15 amino acids. V shed 6 bases and J 2 bases; nucleotides not matched to a gene: 6. The CDR3 reads CASSPLAGATDTQYF. In nucleotides, the CDR3 is TGTGCCAGCAGCCCATTAGCGGGGGCCACAGATACGCAGTATTTT.

Only a few counts were recorded for this clonotype. This chain joins TRBV16 and TRBJ1-6; D is possibly TRBD1 (5 bases). Trimming shortened V by 3 bases and J by 8 bases, and 14 bases separated the two germline ends. The CDR3 length is 15 residues. Germline-derived CDR1 and CDR2 are KGHSY and FQNENV. The CDR3 loop reads CASSHHKGRHSPLHF. CDR3 coding DNA: TGTGCCAGCAGCCACCACAAGGGGCGTCATTCACCCCTCCACTTT.

This clonotype has just a few counts. V and J are TRBV11-3 and TRBJ2-7, with D maybe TRBD2 (6 bases). From germline, CDR1 is SGHNT and CDR2 YENEEA. The CDR3 has 13 residues. The V end lost 5 bases, the J end lost 6 bases, and 14 bases lay between the germline ends. CDR3 in DNA: TGTGCCAGCAGCCGGGACTGGGCCAGCGAGCAGTACTTC. As protein: CASSRDWASEQYF.

The chain joins TRBV3-1 to TRBJ1-5, with D hard to call. V shed 2 bases and J shed 7 bases, with 6 bases lying between them. There are 12 residues in the CDR3. Germline CDR1 is LGHDT and CDR2 is YNNKEL (reference sequence). The CDR3, as DNA: TGTGCCAGCAGCCAAAGAGGGCAGCCCCAGCATTTT. This translates into CASSQRGQPQHF.